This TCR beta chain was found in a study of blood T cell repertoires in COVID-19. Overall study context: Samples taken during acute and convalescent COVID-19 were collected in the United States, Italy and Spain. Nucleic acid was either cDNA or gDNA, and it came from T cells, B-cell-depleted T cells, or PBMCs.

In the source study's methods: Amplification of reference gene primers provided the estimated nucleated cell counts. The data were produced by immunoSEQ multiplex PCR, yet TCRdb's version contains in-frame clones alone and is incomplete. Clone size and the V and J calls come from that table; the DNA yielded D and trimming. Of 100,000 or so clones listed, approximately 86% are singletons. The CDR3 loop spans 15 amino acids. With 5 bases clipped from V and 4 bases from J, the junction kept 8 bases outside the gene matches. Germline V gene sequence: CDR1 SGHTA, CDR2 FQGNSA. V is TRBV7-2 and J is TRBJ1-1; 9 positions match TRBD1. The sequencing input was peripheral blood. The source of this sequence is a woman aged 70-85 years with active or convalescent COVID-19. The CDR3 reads CASSPDRGEGTEAFF. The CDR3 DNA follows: TGTGCCAGCAGCCCGGACAGGGGAGAGGGCACTGAAGCTTTCTTT.